The 21 T cell receptor beta chains listed next were all sequenced from one sample in a study of CD8 T cells in Susac syndrome. Reverse transcription used roughly 0.45 to 1 ug RNA and random hexamers. TCRdb itself ran the immunoSEQ multiplex PCR reads through MiXCR, one entry per CDR3 protein. Of approximately 130,000 distinct CDR3 sequences detected, under 95% appear once; the ten largest clones hold around 0.24%. The sequencing sample was made of CD8+ T cells from PBMCs. These receptors all stem from a human donor with multiple sclerosis.

The chain employs TRBV9 and TRBJ2-7; D might be TRBD2 (5 bases). V lost 0 bases to trimming and J lost 3 bases, with 13 bases between them. From germline, CDR1 is SGDLS and CDR2 YYNGEE. The CDR3 extends over 15 amino acids. In DNA, the CDR3 is TGTGCCAGCAGCGTAGGAACAGCGGCTATCTACGAGCAGTACTTC. This encodes CASSVGTAAIYEQYF.

Regarding this clonotype: The missing conserved phenylalanine or tryptophan at the end of this CDR3 makes a read error likely. The J gene is TRBJ1-2, the V gene TRBV20-1; unclear D gene. The CDR3 has 9 amino acids. Trimming removed 5 bases at V and 6 bases at J, with 4 bases between. CDR1 and CDR2 from the germline V gene are DFQATT and SNEGSKA (reference sequence). The CDR3 bases are TGCAGTGCTGATCATGGCTACACCCTC. Translated: CSADHGYTL.

The chain recombines TRBV27 with TRBJ2-7; D gene ambiguous. V lost 5 bases and J lost 1, with 6 bases in between. The germline V gene encodes CDR1 MNHEY and CDR2 SMNVEV (reference sequence). This CDR3 spans 12 amino acids. CDR3 sequence (DNA): TGTGCCAGCAGTGGGGTATCCTACGAGCAGTACTTC. Its protein is CASSGVSYEQYF.

The chain is built from TRBV6-5 and TRBJ1-5; no definite D call. The CDR3 has 15 residues. The ends were cut back, 8 bases at V and 0 bases at J, with 14 bases in the middle. Germline loops: CDR1 MNHEY, CDR2 SVGAGI. The CDR3 sequence: CASQTTAYSNQPQHF. Written as DNA, the CDR3 is TGTGCCAGCCAAACAACGGCGTATAGCAATCAGCCCCAGCATTTT.

The rearrangement joins TRBV25-1 to TRBJ2-2; TRBD1 matches at 8 bases. CDR3 length: 13 residues. The V gene end was trimmed by 5 bases and the J gene end by 7 bases; junction bases not matched to a gene: 3. Germline V CDR1 and CDR2: MGHDK, SYGVNS. The CDR3: CASSPTGGGELFF. The CDR3 DNA reads TGTGCCAGCAGTCCCACAGGGGGCGGGGAGCTGTTTTTT.

V and J are TRBV30 and TRBJ2-3; D might be TRBD1 (6 bases). The CDR3 contains 17 residues. Trimming removed 2 bases from V and 0 bases from J, with 18 bases in between. Germline CDR1 reads GTSNPN; CDR2 reads SVGIG (reference sequence). CDR3 in amino acids: CAWSLQLGTTSTDTQYF. The CDR3 DNA is TGTGCCTGGAGTCTTCAACTCGGGACAACTAGCACAGATACGCAGTATTTT.

The chain links TRBV5-1 to TRBJ2-6; 7 nucleotides match TRBD1. The CDR3 runs 18 residues. Per the germline V gene, CDR1 is SGHRS and CDR2 is YFSETQ. The V segment lost 2 bases and the J segment 0 bases; nucleotides outside the gene matches: 8. The CDR3 nucleotides are TGCGCCAGCAGCTTTGTACGGGACAGCCTCTCTGGGGCCAACGTCCTGACTTTC. This sequence encodes CASSFVRDSLSGANVLTF.

V usage is TRBV16 and J usage is TRBJ1-5; the D gene is possibly TRBD1 (5 bases). The V and J ends lost 1 base and 0 bases respectively, with 7 bases between them. This CDR3 region has 15 residues. The germline V gene has CDR1 KGHSY and CDR2 FQNENV. CDR3 protein: CASSQWGGSNQPQHF. CDR3 bases: TGTGCCAGCAGCCAATGGGGGGGTAGCAATCAGCCCCAGCATTTT.

This clonotype has more than one count but fewer than ten. The chain joins TRBV28 to TRBJ2-5; D call uncertain. Germline CDR1 reads MDHEN; CDR2 reads SYDVKM. The CDR3 contains 14 residues. The germline V and J ends were trimmed by 5 bases and 5 bases, with 15 bases remaining between them. The CDR3 DNA reads as TGTGCCAGCAGTCCGACTGGTGGTAGGGAGACCCAGTACTTC. Amino acid sequence: CASSPTGGRETQYF.

The chain recombines TRBV27 with TRBJ2-3, with 7 nucleotides matching TRBD1. The trim removed 3 bases at V and 2 bases at J, leaving 5 bases unmatched. Germline V lookup: CDR1 MNHEY, CDR2 SMNVEV (reference sequence). The CDR3 is 15 amino acids. In DNA, the CDR3 is TGTGCCAGCAGTTTGTGGGACAGTTACACAGATACGCAGTATTTT. Translated: CASSLWDSYTDTQYF.

This chain uses TRBV6-5 with TRBJ2-1; 8 nucleotides line up with TRBD1. Germline CDR1 and CDR2: MNHEY and SVGAGI. The J segment lost 3 bases and the V segment lost 0 bases, leaving 1 base of the junction unmatched. The CDR3 extends over 15 amino acids. The CDR3 here is CASSYSGQVYNEQFF. CDR3 DNA sequence: TGTGCCAGCAGTTACTCGGGACAGGTCTACAATGAGCAGTTCTTC.

The sample holds one count of this clonotype. The J gene is TRBJ2-1, the V gene TRBV24-1; D is ambiguous. V lost 0 bases and J 10 bases, leaving 3 bases between the germline ends. Germline V gene sequence: CDR1 KGHDR, CDR2 SFDVKD. The CDR3 runs to 11 residues. CDR3 region: CATSDLWEQFF. CDR3 nucleotides: TGTGCCACCAGTGATTTGTGGGAGCAGTTCTTC.

V and J are TRBV2 and TRBJ2-7, with D perhaps given as TRBD1 or TRBD2 (5 bases each). V dropped 7 bases and J dropped 5 bases, with 9 bases sitting between them. CDR3 length: 11 residues. The germline V gene has CDR1 SNHLY and CDR2 FYNNEI. CDR3 DNA sequence: TGTGCCAGCAACGGGGACCACGAGCAGTACTTC. This sequence encodes CASNGDHEQYF.

This rearrangement joins TRBV27 to TRBJ1-5; D unresolved. The V gene lost 3 bases and the J gene lost 5 bases, with 8 bases spanning the gap. From germline, CDR1 is MNHEY and CDR2 SMNVEV (reference sequence). The CDR3 has 13 amino acids. The CDR3 spells CASSLGFDQPQHF. DNA of the CDR3: TGTGCCAGCAGTTTGGGTTTCGATCAGCCCCAGCATTTT.

The genes are TRBV29-1 and TRBJ2-5; 10 nucleotides line up with TRBD1. After removal of 3 bases from V and 0 bases from J, the junction contained 13 bases not matched to a gene. The germline gives CDR1 SQVTM, CDR2 ANQGSEA. The CDR3 length is 18 residues. The CDR3: CSVEVRDRGRMYQETQYF. Here the CDR3 DNA reads TGCAGCGTTGAGGTTCGGGACAGGGGTCGAATGTACCAAGAGACCCAGTACTTC.

With respect to this clonotype: A junction end diverges from the germline sequence, so it may reflect a read error. The chain combines TRBV7-8 with TRBJ1-2, with D uncertain. CDR1 and CDR2 from the germline V gene are SGHVS and FQNEAQ. The length of the CDR3 is 13 residues. DNA for the CDR3: TGTGCCAGCAGTCTTATAACGGCCAGAGGCTACACATTC. It is translated as CASSLITARGYTF. Drawing the rest from reference TRBV7-8 and TRBJ1-2, the complete variable domain is GAGVSQSPRYKVAKRGQDVALRCDPISGHVSLFWYQQALGQGPEFLTYFQNEAQLDKSGLPSDRFFAERPEGSVSTLKIQRTQQEDSAVYLCASSLITARGYTFGSGTRLTVV.

This clonotype was seen only once. The chain links TRBV20-1 to TRBJ2-1; D might be TRBD2 (6 bases). Trimming removed 3 bases at V and 7 bases at J, with 16 bases between. The CDR3 has 14 amino acids. Germline-derived CDR1 and CDR2 are DFQATT and SNEGSKA (reference sequence). The CDR3 here is CSASRDLAENEQFF. The DNA of the CDR3 is TGCAGTGCTAGTAGGGACTTGGCGGAGAATGAGCAGTTCTTC.

The rearrangement joins TRBV10-3 to TRBJ2-7; D perhaps matches TRBD2 (5 bases). V was clipped by 4 bases and J by 6 bases, with 13 bases between them. Germline CDR1 is ENHRY and CDR2 is SYGVKD. This CDR3 contains 13 residues. The DNA for the CDR3 is TGTGCCATCAGTGCCGGAGGACGCTTCGAGCAGTACTTC. Amino acid sequence: CAISAGGRFEQYF.

This chain uses TRBV7-9 with TRBJ1-2; D call uncertain. The germline CDR1 and CDR2 sequences are SEHNR and FQNEAQ (reference sequence). The CDR3 length is 14 residues. Trimming took off 5 bases at V and 4 bases at J, with 14 bases between the two ends. CDR3 in amino acids: CASSPPGKGYGYTF. CDR3 DNA sequence: TGTGCCAGCAGCCCTCCGGGGAAAGGCTATGGCTACACCTTC.

The chain combines TRBV30 with TRBJ2-1, with D possibly being TRBD1 (5 bases). CDR3 length: 11 amino acids. Trimming took 4 bases from V and 10 from J, leaving 11 bases between them. CDR1 and CDR2 from the germline V gene are GTSNPN and SVGIG (reference sequence). DNA of the CDR3: TGTGCCTGGACGGGCAGGGTGGAGCAGTTCTTC. Its translation is CAWTGRVEQFF.

V and J are TRBV10-3 and TRBJ2-5; possibly TRBD1 for D (5 bases). The CDR3 loop spans 13 amino acids. Trimming removed 10 bases from V and 0 bases from J, with 12 bases in between. The germline V gene encodes CDR1 ENHRY and CDR2 SYGVKD. The CDR3 DNA sequence: TGTGCCACCCGGCAGGACAACCAAGAGACCCAGTACTTC. Its translation: CATRQDNQETQYF.